The 27 T cell receptor beta chains given below trace back to one sample, sequenced in a study of post-analysis software for immune sequencing data. General observations from the study: The five TRBV segments detected at higher frequency in patients than in controls included TRBV5-6, TRBV5-1 and TRBV20-1.

Prepared TCR beta cDNA libraries contained unique molecular identifiers. MiXCR, run by TCRdb on the PCR reads, gives a single entry per CDR3 protein. The profile shows roughly 600,000 distinct CDR3 sequences, 40% to 50% of them singletons. No cognate antigen is known for these TCRs. Source material: blood. These receptors were obtained from a girl aged 10 to 17 with multiple sclerosis.

The chain combines TRBV6-6 with TRBJ2-1; 14 bases agree with TRBD2. Trimming took 3 bases from V and 7 from J; bases not matched to a gene: 5. Per germline, CDR1 MNHNY and CDR2 SVGAGI (reference sequence). CDR3 length equals 16 residues. The CDR3 DNA reads as TGTGCCAGCAGTTATACCGGGACTAGCGGGGGAAATGAGCAGTTCTTC. Residues: CASSYTGTSGGNEQFF.

CDR3 region: CASSLAGSLDEQFF. CDR3 DNA: TGTGCCAGCAGCTTAGCCGGATCTTTAGATGAGCAGTTCTTC. The V call is TRBV7-9, the J call TRBJ2-1; D call uncertain. The ends were cut back, 0 bases at V and 8 bases at J, with 11 bases in the middle. The CDR3 is 14 residues long. Germline CDR1 and CDR2: SEHNR and FQNEAQ (reference sequence).

The genes are TRBV6-2 or TRBV6-3 and TRBJ2-1; 7 bases are shared with TRBD2. Germline lookup yields CDR1 MNHEY and CDR2 SVGEGT. There are 16 residues in the CDR3. The V gene end was trimmed by 4 bases and the J gene end by 4 bases; junction bases not matched to a gene: 10. The CDR3 region has the DNA TGTGCCAGCAGTTTCCTAGCGGAAGGAAGATACAATGAGCAGTTCTTC. It is translated as CASSFLAEGRYNEQFF.

This rearrangement joins TRBV5-1 to TRBJ2-1; TRBD1 agrees at 9 bases. CDR3 length: 16 residues. Germline CDR1 and CDR2: SGHRS and YFSETQ. V shed 3 bases, J shed 8 bases, and the junction held 12 bases outside the gene matches. For the CDR3, the DNA is TGCGCCAGCAGCTCCGCTACGGACAGGGGTGACTATGAGCAGTTCTTC. Translation: CASSSATDRGDYEQFF.

The genes are TRBV12-3 or TRBV12-4 and TRBJ1-5; weak D call: TRBD1 (5 bases). This CDR3 spans 13 amino acids. V lost 3 bases and J 5 bases, leaving 8 bases between the germline ends. The CDR3 loop reads CASSLGEHQPQHF. The CDR3 DNA reads TGTGCCAGCAGTTTGGGGGAGCATCAGCCCCAGCATTTT.

The CDR3 sequence is CSATQMNTEAFF. CDR3 DNA sequence: TGCAGTGCTACCCAGATGAACACTGAAGCTTTCTTT. The chain couples TRBV20-1 to TRBJ1-1, with unresolved D. Per germline, CDR1 DFQATT and CDR2 SNEGSKA (reference sequence). CDR3 length equals 12 residues. The germline V and J ends were trimmed by 4 bases and 0 bases, with 6 bases remaining between them.

This clonotype was recorded once. The chain links TRBV6-5 to TRBJ2-1, with D perhaps being TRBD1 or TRBD2 (6 bases each). The length of the CDR3 is 18 residues. Deletions cut 4 bases from V and 4 bases from J, with 23 bases between. From germline, CDR1 is MNHEY and CDR2 SVGAGI. The CDR3 is CASSSRDSGLRGYNEQFF. Here the CDR3 DNA reads TGTGCCAGCAGTTCCCGGGACTCCGGTCTGAGGGGGTACAATGAGCAGTTCTTC.

As regards this clonotype: At one end the junction does not follow the germline gene, possibly because of a read error. The rearrangement joins TRBV2 to TRBJ2-7; TRBD1 might be the D (7 bases). From germline, CDR1 is SNHLY and CDR2 FYNNEI. This CDR3 comprises 15 residues. The CDR3 spells CACSDWQGGSYEQYF. CDR3 in DNA: TGTGCCTGCAGTGATTGGCAGGGGGGCTCCTACGAGCAGTACTTC.

The chain employs TRBV20-1 and TRBJ2-1; D is unclear. This CDR3 spans 12 amino acids. Trimming shortened V by 5 bases and J by 9 bases, and 14 bases separated the two germline ends. Looked up from germline, CDR1 is DFQATT and CDR2 is SNEGSKA (reference sequence). For the CDR3, the DNA is TGCAGTGCTGCCTCCTTCAGAGGTGAGCAGTTCTTC. Protein product: CSAASFRGEQFF.

CDR3 sequence: CASSVDPLGYEQYF. Here the CDR3 DNA reads TGTGCCAGCAGCGTAGACCCTTTAGGCTACGAGCAGTACTTC. V usage is TRBV9 and J usage is TRBJ2-5; D not certain. Gene TRBJ2-7 matches the end of the DNA better, so the J call may be wrong. The CDR3 is 14 amino acids. Germline V gene data show CDR1 as SGDLS and CDR2 as YYNGEE.

The CDR3 reads CASSFGQNIQYF. The CDR3 DNA reads TGTGCCAGCAGCTTCGGGCAAAACATTCAGTACTTC. The genes are TRBV7-9 and TRBJ2-4, with unresolved D. Germline loops: CDR1 SEHNR, CDR2 FQNEAQ (reference sequence). This CDR3 is 12 amino acids long. The V and J ends lost 3 bases and 5 bases respectively, with 5 bases between them.

The chain recombines TRBV12-3 or TRBV12-4 with TRBJ2-7; TRBD2 matches at 8 bases. The CDR3 extends over 14 amino acids. The ends lost 10 bases at V and 5 bases at J; junction bases unmatched: 13. The CDR3, as DNA: TGTGCCATCACACGGGAGAGCGGGAGTAACGAGCAGTACTTC. It codes for CAITRESGSNEQYF.

The chain carries TRBV7-6 and TRBJ2-1; TRBD2 matches at 13 bases. In germline, CDR1 is SGHVS, CDR2 FNYEAQ. V trimming: 5 bases; J trimming: 5 bases; junction bases outside the gene matches: 9. The CDR3 is 17 residues long. The CDR3 reads CASSNRRGTSGDNEQFF. CDR3 bases: TGTGCCAGCAGCAACCGCCGTGGGACTAGCGGGGACAATGAGCAGTTCTTC.

The chain links TRBV12-3 or TRBV12-4 to TRBJ1-4, with TRBD1 identical over 8 bases. This CDR3 is built from 14 residues. The V and J ends lost 6 bases and 2 bases, in that order; junction bases with no gene match: 2. Written as DNA, the CDR3 is TGTGCCAGCAGCCAGGGGGCCACTAATGAAAAACTGTTTTTT. Protein sequence: CASSQGATNEKLFF.

The chain employs TRBV27 and TRBJ2-3; 7 bases are a match to TRBD1. CDR3 size: 15 residues. Germline CDR1 MNHEY, CDR2 SMNVEV (reference sequence). V lost 6 bases to trimming and J lost 0 bases; unmatched junction nucleotides: 6. DNA for the CDR3: TGTGCCAGCAGATCTACAGGGGTCAGCACAGATACGCAGTATTTT. Translated: CASRSTGVSTDTQYF.

The V gene is TRBV12-3 or TRBV12-4, the J gene TRBJ2-5, with D possibly matching TRBD2 (6 bases). With the DNA end fitting TRBJ2-7 better, the J assignment may be wrong. This CDR3 has 13 residues. The CDR3 protein is CASSFRGLGEQYF. Written as DNA, the CDR3 is TGTGCCAGCAGTTTTAGGGGACTGGGCGAGCAGTACTTC.

This chain uses TRBV6-2 or TRBV6-3 with TRBJ2-3; D unclear. Trimming stripped 7 bases from V and 6 bases from J, with 8 bases between. Germline V lookup: CDR1 MNHEY, CDR2 SVGEGT. This CDR3 is built from 11 residues. The DNA of the CDR3 is TGTGCCAGCAACCACGGGGATACGCAGTATTTT. Translating gives CASNHGDTQYF.

This clonotype occurred a few times. This sequence joins TRBV5-1 and TRBJ2-7; D may correspond to TRBD1 or TRBD2 (5 bases each). V lost 4 bases to trimming and J lost 0 bases, with 14 bases between them. CDR1 and CDR2 (germline): SGHRS, YFSETQ. The CDR3 has 15 amino acids. CDR3: CASSPVMGDSYEQYF. In DNA form, the CDR3 reads TGCGCCAGCAGCCCTGTTATGGGGGACTCCTACGAGCAGTACTTC.

Details on this clonotype: Mismatch with germline at one junction end may stem from a read error. The rearrangement links TRBV20-1 to TRBJ2-1, with 13 bases identical to TRBD2. This CDR3 has 17 residues. Germline CDR1 DFQATT, CDR2 SNEGSKA (reference sequence). DNA for the CDR3: TGCAGTGCTCGACGGACTAGCGGGGGCCGGATCTACAATGAACAGTTCTTC. Its protein is CSARRTSGGRIYNEQFF.

This clonotype was counted between two and nine times. This sequence joins TRBV30 and TRBJ2-7; no definite D call. This CDR3 has 14 residues. V dropped 0 bases and J dropped 3 bases, with 12 bases sitting between them. Germline-derived CDR1 and CDR2 are GTSNPN and SVGIG (reference sequence). The DNA of the CDR3 is TGTGCCTGGAGTGTCGGCGAAAAATTCTACGAGCAGTACTTC. Residues: CAWSVGEKFYEQYF.

Worth noting for this clonotype: One end of the junction fails to match germline, which may point to a read error. The rearrangement links TRBV7-9 to TRBJ1-2; D is unclear. The CDR3 is 14 residues long. Germline V gene sequence: CDR1 SEHNR, CDR2 FQNEAQ (reference sequence). The CDR3 nucleotides are TGTGCCAGCAGCTTAGACCCCGATCGCCATGGCTGCACCTTC. Protein sequence: CASSLDPDRHGCTF. Drawing the rest from reference TRBV7-9 and TRBJ1-2, the complete variable domain is DTGVSQNPRHKITKRGQNVTFRCDPISEHNRLYWYRQTLGQGPEFLTYFQNEAQLEKSRLLSDRFSAERPKGSFSTLEIQRTEQGDSAMYLCASSLDPDRHGCTFGSGTRLTVV.

The chain joins TRBV20-1 to TRBJ2-1; TRBD2 agrees at 7 bases. The germline gives CDR1 DFQATT, CDR2 SNEGSKA (reference sequence). The CDR3 loop spans 14 amino acids. Trimming removed 6 bases from V and 5 bases from J; junction bases left unmatched: 10. As DNA, the CDR3 is TGCAGTGCCCCACGACCGGGAGGCGACAATGAGCAGTTCTTC. Translation gives CSAPRPGGDNEQFF.

This chain joins TRBV3-1 and TRBJ1-1, with a weak D call TRBD1 (6 bases). The V gene lost 0 bases and the J gene lost 3 bases, with 20 bases spanning the gap. CDR1 LGHDT and CDR2 YNNKEL come from the germline V gene (reference sequence). The CDR3 runs 18 residues. The CDR3: CASSQDWKRGTRDTEAFF. CDR3 coding DNA: TGTGCCAGCAGCCAAGATTGGAAAAGGGGGACTAGGGACACTGAAGCTTTCTTT.

The chain links TRBV9 to TRBJ1-5; D is unresolved. Germline-derived CDR1 and CDR2 are SGDLS and YYNGEE. The CDR3 runs 13 residues. Trimming cost V 3 bases and J 5 bases, with 9 bases left between them. The CDR3 sequence is CASSGGRDQPQHF. CDR3 nucleotide sequence: TGTGCCAGCAGCGGAGGGAGAGATCAGCCCCAGCATTTT.

This clonotype was observed a handful of times. The chain carries TRBV7-9 and TRBJ2-1, with a weak D call TRBD1 (6 bases). Trimming removed 8 bases from V and 2 bases from J, with 13 bases in between. The CDR3 length is 14 residues. Germline loops: CDR1 SEHNR, CDR2 FQNEAQ (reference sequence). CDR3 nucleotide sequence: TGTGCCAGCCAGGGGACGGTACCCTACAATGAGCAGTTCTTC. As protein: CASQGTVPYNEQFF.

The rearrangement joins TRBV5-1 to TRBJ2-7; D remains unclear. The V and J ends lost 0 bases and 4 bases respectively, with 8 bases between them. Germline CDR1 is SGHRS and CDR2 is YFSETQ. The CDR3 spans 13 residues. DNA for the CDR3: TGCGCCAGCAGCTTGGCTGTAGAGTACGAGCAGTACTTC. Translation: CASSLAVEYEQYF.

V is TRBV15 and J is TRBJ2-4; 7 positions agree with TRBD2. Trimming removed 0 bases from V and 13 bases from J; junction bases left unmatched: 9. The germline V gene has CDR1 LNHNV and CDR2 YYDKDF (reference sequence). This CDR3 has 14 amino acids. This CDR3 reads CATSRDRGVREQYF. CDR3 nucleotides: TGTGCCACCAGCAGAGATCGGGGGGTGCGGGAGCAGTACTTC.